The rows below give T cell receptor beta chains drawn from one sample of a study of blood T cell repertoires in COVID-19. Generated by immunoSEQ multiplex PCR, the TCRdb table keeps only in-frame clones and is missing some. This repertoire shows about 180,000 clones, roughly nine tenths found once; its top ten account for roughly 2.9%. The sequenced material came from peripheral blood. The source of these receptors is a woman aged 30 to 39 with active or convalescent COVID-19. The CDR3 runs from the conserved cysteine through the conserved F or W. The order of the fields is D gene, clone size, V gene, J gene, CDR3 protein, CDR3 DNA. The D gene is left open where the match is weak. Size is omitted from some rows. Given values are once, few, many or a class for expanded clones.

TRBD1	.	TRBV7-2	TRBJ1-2	CASSGRTGAYGDGYTF	TGTGCCAGCAGCGGCCGGACAGGGGCCTACGGGGATGGCTACACCTTC
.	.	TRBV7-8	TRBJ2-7	CASSPQSLGTRQLGQYF	TGTGCCAGCAGCCCCCAGTCTCTCGGGACAAGGCAGCTAGGGCAGTACTTC
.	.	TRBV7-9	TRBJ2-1	CASRSGSYNEQFF	TGTGCCAGCAGGAGCGGCTCCTACAATGAGCAGTTCTTC
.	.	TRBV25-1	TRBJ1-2	CASTGGNYGYTF	TGTGCCAGCACGGGGGGGAACTATGGCTACACCTTC
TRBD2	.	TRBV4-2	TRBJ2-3	CASSQDRVRASGAEDTQYF	TGTGCCAGCAGCCAAGATAGGGTACGCGCTAGCGGGGCGGAAGATACGCAGTATTTT
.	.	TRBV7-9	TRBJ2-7	CASSSTRAPYEQYF	TGTGCCAGCAGCTCGACTAGAGCCCCCTACGAGCAGTACTTC
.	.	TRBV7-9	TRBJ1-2	CASRREGREDTF	TGTGCCAGCAGGAGGGAGGGGAGGGAAGACACCTTC
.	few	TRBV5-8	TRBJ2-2	CASSLWVAGFTGELFF	TGTGCCAGCAGCCTATGGGTAGCAGGGTTCACCGGGGAGCTGTTTTTT
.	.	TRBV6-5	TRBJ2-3	CASSYEPDTQYF	TGTGCCAGCAGTTACGAGCCAGATACGCAGTATTTT
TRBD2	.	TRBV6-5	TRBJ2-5	CASSLTSGDQETQYF	TGTGCCAGCAGTCTGACTAGCGGGGACCAAGAGACCCAGTACTTC
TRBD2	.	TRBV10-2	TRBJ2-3	CASSVPQRGTDTQYF	TGCGCCAGCAGTGTTCCCCAGCGGGGGACAGATACGCAGTATTTT
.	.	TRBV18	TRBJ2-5	CASSLASVQETQYF	TGTGCCAGCTCACTAGCTTCTGTCCAAGAGACCCAGTACTTC
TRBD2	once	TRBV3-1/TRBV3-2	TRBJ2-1	CASSQALAGGLQFF	TGTGCCAGCAGCCAGGCTTTAGCGGGAGGCCTGCAGTTCTTC
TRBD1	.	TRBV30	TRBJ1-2	CAWSPYLRDRGDGYTF	TGTGCCTGGAGTCCCTACCTTAGGGACAGGGGGGATGGCTACACCTTC
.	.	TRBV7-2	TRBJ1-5	CASSGGGGVNQPQHF	TGTGCCAGCAGCGGGGGGGGAGGAGTTAATCAGCCCCAGCATTTT
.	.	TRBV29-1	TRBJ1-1	CSVMGPRGNTEAFF	TGCAGCGTCATGGGGCCCAGGGGAAACACTGAAGCTTTCTTT
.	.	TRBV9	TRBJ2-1	CASSVGWGEDEQFF	TGTGCCAGCAGCGTAGGATGGGGAGAGGATGAGCAGTTCTTC
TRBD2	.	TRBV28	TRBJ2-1	CASLTPAGGNYNEQFF	TGTGCCAGCCTCACCCCAGCGGGAGGAAACTACAATGAGCAGTTCTTC
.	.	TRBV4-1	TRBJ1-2	CASSHFGQNYGYTF	TGCGCCAGCAGCCATTTTGGACAGAACTATGGCTACACCTTC
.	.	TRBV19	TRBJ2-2	CASSTFIWTRNTGELFF	TGTGCCAGTAGCACGTTCATTTGGACAAGAAACACCGGGGAGCTGTTTTTT
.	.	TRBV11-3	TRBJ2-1	CASSPRLGGEQFF	TGTGCCAGCAGCCCCCGACTAGGAGGTGAGCAGTTCTTC
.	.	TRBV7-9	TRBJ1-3	CASGPSGAGNTIYF	TGTGCCAGCGGGCCTAGCGGGGCCGGAAACACCATATATTTT
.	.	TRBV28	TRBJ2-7	CASSPNKADPISSYEQYF	TGTGCCAGCAGTCCCAACAAAGCGGATCCGATCTCCTCCTACGAGCAGTACTTC
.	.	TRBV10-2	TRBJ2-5	CASKAANHQETQYF	TGCGCCAGCAAAGCGGCAAACCACCAAGAGACCCAGTACTTC
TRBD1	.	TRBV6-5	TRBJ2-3	CASRAQGASTDTQYF	TGTGCCAGCAGAGCCCAGGGGGCTAGCACAGATACGCAGTATTTT
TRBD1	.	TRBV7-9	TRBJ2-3	CASSLRDRGGDTQYF	TGTGCCAGCAGCCTCCGGGACAGGGGAGGAGATACGCAGTATTTT
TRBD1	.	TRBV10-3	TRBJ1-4	CAIGRDSENEKLFF	TGTGCCATCGGGCGGGACAGCGAAAATGAAAAACTGTTTTTT
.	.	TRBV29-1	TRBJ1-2	CSALEGDYGYTF	TGCAGCGCACTCGAGGGGGACTATGGCTACACCTTC
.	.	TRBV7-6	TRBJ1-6	CASSLNSIDSPLHF	TGTGCCAGCAGCTTGAACAGTATAGATTCACCCCTCCACTTT
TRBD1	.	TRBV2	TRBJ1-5	CASSVATGSNQPQHF	TGTGCCAGCAGTGTCGCGACAGGGAGCAATCAGCCCCAGCATTTT
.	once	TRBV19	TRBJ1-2	CASGWGGGGYTF	TGTGCCAGTGGTTGGGGAGGGGGTGGCTACACCTTC
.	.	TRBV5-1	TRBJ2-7	CASSGIGVTYEQYF	TGCGCCAGCAGCGGGATCGGGGTCACCTACGAGCAGTACTTC
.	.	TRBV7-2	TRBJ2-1	CASSLWGMSDAEQFF	TGTGCCAGCAGCTTATGGGGCATGTCAGATGCTGAGCAGTTCTTC
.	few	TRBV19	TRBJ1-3	CASQTRTEGNTIYF	TGTGCCAGCCAAACGCGGACAGAAGGAAACACCATATATTTT
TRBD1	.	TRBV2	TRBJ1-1	CASSEATGRRTEAFF	TGTGCCAGCAGTGAAGCGACAGGGAGAAGGACTGAAGCTTTCTTT
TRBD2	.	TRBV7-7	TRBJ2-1	CASSLATGTSGKGEQFF	TGTGCTAGCAGCTTAGCGACGGGGACTAGCGGGAAAGGTGAGCAGTTCTTC
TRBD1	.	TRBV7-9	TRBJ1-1	CASSKRTGGLNTEAFF	TGTGCCAGCAGCAAGCGGACAGGGGGCCTGAACACTGAAGCTTTCTTT